The sample holds many counts of the clone carrying this TCR beta chain. The source of the sample is a study of T cells in Graves' hyperthyroidism and ophthalmopathy. The CDR3 totals 16 residues. J lost 0 bases, V lost 1 base, and 3 bases had no gene match. Germline V gene data show CDR1 as MDHEN and CDR2 as SYDVKM. RNA transcripts served as the template for amplifying TCR beta CDR3 regions. The study used the HTBI primer set for a first-round RT-PCR of the TCR CDR3. TCRdb recomputed calls from the multiplex PCR reads with MiXCR, one row per CDR3 protein. The table includes about 210,000 distinct CDR3 sequences, over 15% detected once. Each patient was aged 18 to 65 and had newly diagnosed hyperthyroidism of under 2 months' duration.

The specimen was blood. This sequence was found in a man aged 50 to 60 with Graves' hyperthyroidism. The chain couples TRBV28 to TRBJ1-1; TRBD1 aligns across 9 bases. Here the CDR3 reads CASSLFGQGLNTEAFF. The CDR3 DNA reads TGTGCCAGCAGTTTATTCGGACAGGGGCTGAACACTGAAGCTTTCTTT.